This T cell receptor beta chain was profiled in a study of blood T cell repertoires in COVID-19. Study as a whole: PBMCs, B-cell-depleted T cells, or T cells were the source of the cDNA or gDNA that made up the material.

Only in-frame clones appear in the TCRdb table, and some are missing; sequencing was by immunoSEQ multiplex PCR. In the table there are approximately 200,000 clones, approximately 90% of which are singletons. The CDR3 length is 17 residues. Trimming removed 0 bases from V and 3 bases from J, with 17 bases in between. In germline, CDR1 is SGHDN, CDR2 FVKESK. The chain uses TRBV14 and TRBJ2-5; D may be TRBD1 (5 bases). The specimen sequenced was peripheral blood. The source is a woman aged 25 to 39 with acute or convalescent COVID-19. The CDR3 protein is CASSQETGWYKEETQYF. CDR3 nucleotide sequence: TGTGCCAGCAGCCAAGAAACAGGATGGTATAAAGAAGAGACCCAGTACTTC.